Listed below are T cell receptor beta chains from one sample, sequenced in a study of blood T cell repertoires in COVID-19. Sequencing used immunoSEQ multiplex PCR; TCRdb keeps in-frame clones, though not all of them. The sample has approximately 46,000 clones; roughly 86% are singletons. The sample comprised peripheral blood. These receptors all stem from a man aged 60 to 69 with active or convalescent COVID-19. The CDR3 runs from the conserved cysteine through the conserved F or W. D genes are given only for firm matches. Clone size is given for some rows only: seen once, a few or many times, or a class if the clone is expanded.

clone_size j_call d_call v_call cdr3_nt cdr3_aa
NA TRBJ2-5 TRBD2 TRBV3-1/TRBV3-2 TGTGCCAGCAGCCCGACTAGCGGGGGGCCCGGTGAGACCCAGTACTTC CASSPTSGGPGETQYF
NA TRBJ1-2 NA TRBV9 TGTGCCAGCAGACACGAGGGCTTTAACTATGGCTACACCTTC CASRHEGFNYGYTF
NA TRBJ1-5 NA TRBV2 TGTGCCAGCAGTGAAGGATATGCGCAGCCCCAGCATTTT CASSEGYAQPQHF
NA TRBJ1-5 TRBD1 TRBV28 TGTGCCAGCAGTTTATGGGGGACAGGCAATCAGCCCCAGCATTTT CASSLWGTGNQPQHF
NA TRBJ1-5 TRBD1 TRBV30 TGTGCCGCAGACAGGGCGGGCAATCAGCCCCAGCATTTT CAADRAGNQPQHF
few TRBJ2-2 NA TRBV4-1 TGCGCCAGCAGCCACAGGGAAAACACCGGGGAGCTGTTTTTT CASSHRENTGELFF
NA TRBJ2-3 NA TRBV9 TGTGCCAGCCGAGCCCGAAAGACAATACTCACAGATACGCAGTATTTT CASRARKTILTDTQYF
NA TRBJ1-4 NA TRBV27 TGTGCCAGCAGTCCGTCGAGGGCAACTAATGAAAAACTGTTTTTT CASSPSRATNEKLFF
NA TRBJ1-1 TRBD1 TRBV12-3/TRBV12-4 TGTGCCAGCCATACAGGGGTGAACACTGAAGCTTTCTTT CASHTGVNTEAFF
NA TRBJ1-2 TRBD1 TRBV27 TGTGCCAGCAGGAGAACCGGGACAGGATATGGCTACACCTTC CASRRTGTGYGYTF
NA TRBJ2-7 NA TRBV3-1/TRBV3-2 TGTGCCAGCAGCCAAGATAAGAGGTACGAGCAGTACTTC CASSQDKRYEQYF
NA TRBJ2-1 TRBD1 TRBV12-5 TGTGCTAGTGGTTTAGGACAGGGGATTGGAAATGAGCAGTTCTTC CASGLGQGIGNEQFF
NA TRBJ2-5 NA TRBV7-9 TGTGCCAGCAGCCCCTCTGGGGCGGGGGAGACCCAGTACTTC CASSPSGAGETQYF
NA TRBJ1-1 NA TRBV27 TGTGCCAGCAGTTACAACCAGGGGAGGGGAAACACTGAAGCTTTCTTT CASSYNQGRGNTEAFF
NA TRBJ2-7 TRBD1 TRBV18 TGTGCCAGCTCACCGGACAGGGGGCGTAGCGGGGACTCCTACGAGCAGTACTTC CASSPDRGRSGDSYEQYF
NA TRBJ2-7 NA TRBV24-1 TGTGCCACCAGTGATTTGTATAGAGACGAGCAGTACTTC CATSDLYRDEQYF